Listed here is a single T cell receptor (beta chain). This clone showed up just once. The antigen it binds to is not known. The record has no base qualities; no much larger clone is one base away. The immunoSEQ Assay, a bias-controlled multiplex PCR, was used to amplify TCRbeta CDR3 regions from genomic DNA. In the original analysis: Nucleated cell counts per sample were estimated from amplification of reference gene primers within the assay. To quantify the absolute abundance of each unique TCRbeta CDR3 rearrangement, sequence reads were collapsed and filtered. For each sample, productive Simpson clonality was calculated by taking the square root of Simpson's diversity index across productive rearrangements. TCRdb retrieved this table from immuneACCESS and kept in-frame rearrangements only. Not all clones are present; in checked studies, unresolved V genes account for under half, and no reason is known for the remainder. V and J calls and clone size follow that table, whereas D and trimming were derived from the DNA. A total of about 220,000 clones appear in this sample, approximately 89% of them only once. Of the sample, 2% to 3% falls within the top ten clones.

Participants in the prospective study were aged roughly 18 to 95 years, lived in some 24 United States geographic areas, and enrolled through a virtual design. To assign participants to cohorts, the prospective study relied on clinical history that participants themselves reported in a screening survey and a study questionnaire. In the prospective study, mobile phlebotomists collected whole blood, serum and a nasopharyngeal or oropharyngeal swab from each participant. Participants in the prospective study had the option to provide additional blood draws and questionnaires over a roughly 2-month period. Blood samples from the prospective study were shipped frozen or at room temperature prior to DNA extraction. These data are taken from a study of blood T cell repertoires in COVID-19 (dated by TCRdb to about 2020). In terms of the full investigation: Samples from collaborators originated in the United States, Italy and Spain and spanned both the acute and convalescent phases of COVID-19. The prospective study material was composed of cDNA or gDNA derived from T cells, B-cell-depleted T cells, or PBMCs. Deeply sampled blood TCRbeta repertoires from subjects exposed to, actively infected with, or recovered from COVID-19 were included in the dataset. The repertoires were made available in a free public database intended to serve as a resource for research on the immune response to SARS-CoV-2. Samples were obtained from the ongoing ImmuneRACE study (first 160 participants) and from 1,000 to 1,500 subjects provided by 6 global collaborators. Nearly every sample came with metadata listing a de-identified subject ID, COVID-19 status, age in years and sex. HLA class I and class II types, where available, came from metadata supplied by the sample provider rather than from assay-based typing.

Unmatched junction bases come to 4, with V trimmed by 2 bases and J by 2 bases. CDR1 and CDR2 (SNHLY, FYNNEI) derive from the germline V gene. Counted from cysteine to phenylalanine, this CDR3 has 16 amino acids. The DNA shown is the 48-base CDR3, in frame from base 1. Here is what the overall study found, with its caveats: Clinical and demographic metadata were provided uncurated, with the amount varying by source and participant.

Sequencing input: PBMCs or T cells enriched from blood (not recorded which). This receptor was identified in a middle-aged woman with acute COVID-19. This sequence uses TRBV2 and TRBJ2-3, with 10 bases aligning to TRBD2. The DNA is TGTGCCAGCAGTGAACCGCTAGCGGGAGACACAGATACGCAGTATTTT. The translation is CASSEPLAGDTDTQYF. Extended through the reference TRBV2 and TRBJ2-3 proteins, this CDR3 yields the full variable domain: EPEVTQTPSHQVTQMGQEVILRCVPISNHLYFYWYRQILGQKVEFLVSFYNNEISEKSEIFDDQFSVERPDGSNFTLKIRSTKLEDSAMYFCASSEPLAGDTDTQYFGPGTRLTVL.